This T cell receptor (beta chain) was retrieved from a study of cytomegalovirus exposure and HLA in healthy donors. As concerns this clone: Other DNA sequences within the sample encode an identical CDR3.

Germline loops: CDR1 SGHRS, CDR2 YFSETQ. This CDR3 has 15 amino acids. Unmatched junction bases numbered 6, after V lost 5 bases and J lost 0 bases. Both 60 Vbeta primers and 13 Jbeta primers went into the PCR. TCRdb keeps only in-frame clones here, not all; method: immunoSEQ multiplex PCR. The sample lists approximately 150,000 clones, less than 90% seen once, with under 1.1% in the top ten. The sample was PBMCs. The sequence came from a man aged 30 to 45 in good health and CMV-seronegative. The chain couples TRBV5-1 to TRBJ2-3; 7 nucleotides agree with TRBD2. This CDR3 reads CASSLAGGSTDTQYF. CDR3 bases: TGCGCCAGCAGTTTAGCGGGCGGAAGCACAGATACGCAGTATTTT.